Sequencing of this TCR beta chain was carried out in a study of T cells in localized non-small cell lung cancer (dated by TCRdb to between 2020 and 2021). Describing the broader study: T cell repertoires of approximately 250 early-stage NSCLC patients were analyzed, with tumors being compared against uninvolved tumor-adjacent lungs. NSCLC patients had a mean age of roughly 64 years, and fewer than 150 were male and 85 to 110 female. All 240 or so NSCLC patients in the cohort were treatment-naive and had localized lung tumors that were resected. On the study overall, not on this receptor specifically: Longer overall survival was associated with higher T cell density in blood, whereas shorter survival was associated with higher clonality in adjacent lung. A median of around 50 of the top 100 tumor clones were detected in paired uninvolved adjacent lung, and 28 of these tumor clones were also found among the top 100 clones of the paired uninvolved adjacent lung. Because multi-region tumor sequencing was not performed, intratumor heterogeneity could not be ruled out. Uninvolved tumor-adjacent lung showed the highest T cell clonality, higher than tumor, which suggests more focused antigenic responses in the uninvolved tumor-adjacent lung. Because the study design was exploratory, TCR variables were selected using unadjusted p-values without false-discovery rate correction.

This clone was observed once. The antigen this receptor binds is unknown. Base qualities are not recorded, but no much larger clone differs from it by a single base. Reading the germline V gene gives CDR1 WSHSY and CDR2 SAAADI. From its cysteine to its phenylalanine, the CDR3 spans 13 amino acids. Just the 39-base CDR3 DNA is kept, in frame starting at base 1. The junction shows trimming of 5 bases on V and 6 bases on J, plus 14 bases between the germline ends. At diagnosis, tumor, uninvolved tumor-adjacent lung and peripheral blood were collected and then preserved as a mix of FFPE and fresh-frozen material. For TCR repertoire profiling, the blood samples were analyzed as peripheral blood mononuclear cells. The immunoSEQ Assay was used to sequence TCR beta CDR3 regions from DNA. The source study handled its data this way. T cell density was computed as TCR beta template counts normalized to usable DNA estimated by amplifying housekeeping genes. The preseqR package was used to estimate richness by extrapolating to 400,000 templates for PBMC samples and to 120,000 templates for tissue samples. Clonality was defined by subtracting Pielou's evenness from one. Tissue-enriched TCRs were identified through differential abundance testing performed on productive amino-acid clonotypes, with a minimum total count of 5 and an alpha of 0.1. The Jaccard Index and the Morisita Overlap Index were used to quantify repertoire overlap between compartments. TCR beta CDR3s were clustered by GLIPH together with public tetramer-defined viral CDR3s, and at least three viral sequences plus V-gene enrichment were required for viral motifs. Not all clones reach the TCRdb copy of this immuneACCESS table, which keeps in-frame sequences only. Checked studies attribute under half of the gap to unresolved V genes and leave the rest unexplained. V, J and clone size are taken as reported in that table, and D and trimming were inferred from the DNA itself. For this sample there are roughly 25,000 clones; roughly 90% appear just once. Over 5% of the sample is taken by the ten largest.

The material sequenced was PBMCs, taken before any cancer treatment. The chain uses TRBV10-2 and TRBJ2-7; the D gene remains uncertain. This TCR derives from a man between 40 and 75 years old with stage II lung adenocarcinoma. The CDR3 corresponds to CASSRDQVGEQYF. The sequenced DNA is TGCGCCAGCAGTAGAGACCAGGTCGGCGAGCAGTACTTC.